This is a list of T cell receptor beta chains from one sample in a study of blood T cell repertoires in COVID-19. Sequencing used immunoSEQ multiplex PCR; TCRdb keeps in-frame clones, though not all of them. The table shows 150,000 to 200,000 clones, with 92% occurring only once. Sequenced material: peripheral blood. All receptors derive from a young man with COVID-19, enrolled during active disease. Each CDR3 is given with its conserved first and last residue. Each record gives: J gene, clone size, D gene, CDR3 length, V gene, CDR3 DNA, CDR3 protein. A D gene is named only where the DNA matches it firmly. Expanded clones are given a class, and other clones once, few, many or no size at all.

J gene: TRBJ1-2
clone size: .
D gene: .
CDR3 length: 12
V gene: TRBV19
CDR3 DNA: TGTGCCAGTAGTATGGTGTACGGTGGCTACACCTTC
CDR3 protein: CASSMVYGGYTF

J gene: TRBJ1-2
clone size: few
D gene: TRBD1
CDR3 length: 13
V gene: TRBV12-3/TRBV12-4
CDR3 DNA: TGTGCCAGCAGACAGGGGCGGCTCTATGGCTACACCTTC
CDR3 protein: CASRQGRLYGYTF

J gene: TRBJ2-1
clone size: .
D gene: .
CDR3 length: 16
V gene: TRBV11-2
CDR3 DNA: TGTGCCAGCAGCTTAAGGCCGCCAGGGTCCTACAATGAGCAGTTCTTC
CDR3 protein: CASSLRPPGSYNEQFF

J gene: TRBJ2-1
clone size: .
D gene: .
CDR3 length: 12
V gene: TRBV6-6
CDR3 DNA: TGTGCCAGCAGTTACCTTTACAATGAGCAGTTCTTC
CDR3 protein: CASSYLYNEQFF

J gene: TRBJ2-3
clone size: once
D gene: TRBD2
CDR3 length: 15
V gene: TRBV30
CDR3 DNA: TGTGCCTGGGGACGTGCTAGCGGGAGCACAGATACGCAGTATTTT
CDR3 protein: CAWGRASGSTDTQYF

J gene: TRBJ2-1
clone size: .
D gene: .
CDR3 length: 12
V gene: TRBV18
CDR3 DNA: TGTGCCAGCTCACAACCCCCCGGTGAGCAGTTCTTC
CDR3 protein: CASSQPPGEQFF

J gene: TRBJ1-2
clone size: few
D gene: TRBD1
CDR3 length: 14
V gene: TRBV9
CDR3 DNA: TGTGCCAGCAGCGCTGGCGACAGGGGGCATGGCTACACCTTC
CDR3 protein: CASSAGDRGHGYTF

J gene: TRBJ2-1
clone size: .
D gene: .
CDR3 length: 12
V gene: TRBV6-6
CDR3 DNA: TGTGCCAGCAGCTTCGGGGGCAATGAGCAGTTCTTC
CDR3 protein: CASSFGGNEQFF

J gene: TRBJ2-3
clone size: .
D gene: .
CDR3 length: 14
V gene: TRBV7-9
CDR3 DNA: TGTGCCAGCAGCTCCAGGGGTTCCACAGATACGCAGTATTTT
CDR3 protein: CASSSRGSTDTQYF

J gene: TRBJ2-1
clone size: .
D gene: TRBD1
CDR3 length: 14
V gene: TRBV27
CDR3 DNA: TGTGCCAGCAGCGACAGGGGACTGTGGGATGAGCAGTTCTTC
CDR3 protein: CASSDRGLWDEQFF

J gene: TRBJ2-7
clone size: .
D gene: .
CDR3 length: 12
V gene: TRBV11-2
CDR3 DNA: TGTGCCAGCAGCCCGCCTCGCGGGGAGCAGTACTTC
CDR3 protein: CASSPPRGEQYF

J gene: TRBJ1-2
clone size: .
D gene: TRBD1
CDR3 length: 15
V gene: TRBV7-2
CDR3 DNA: TGTGCCAGCAGCTTAGGGGCAGGGGGCTCTCTAGGCTACACCTTC
CDR3 protein: CASSLGAGGSLGYTF

J gene: TRBJ2-1
clone size: once
D gene: .
CDR3 length: 12
V gene: TRBV24-1
CDR3 DNA: TGTGCCACCAGTGATTACGCTAAAGAGCAGTTCTTC
CDR3 protein: CATSDYAKEQFF

J gene: TRBJ2-5
clone size: .
D gene: TRBD1
CDR3 length: 15
V gene: TRBV7-2
CDR3 DNA: TGTGCCAGCAGCCCCCGACAGGGGGCGATGGAGACCCAGTACTTC
CDR3 protein: CASSPRQGAMETQYF

J gene: TRBJ1-5
clone size: once
D gene: .
CDR3 length: 17
V gene: TRBV7-9
CDR3 DNA: TGTGCCAGCAGCTTAGTGTCTTTGGCAGGGGACAATCAGCCCCAGCATTTT
CDR3 protein: CASSLVSLAGDNQPQHF

J gene: TRBJ2-1
clone size: .
D gene: TRBD2
CDR3 length: 19
V gene: TRBV10-3
CDR3 DNA: TGTGCCATCAGTGAGCCCTACGTAGCGGGGGGGCAGGTTGGCAATGAGCAGTTCTTC
CDR3 protein: CAISEPYVAGGQVGNEQFF

J gene: TRBJ1-4
clone size: .
D gene: .
CDR3 length: 14
V gene: TRBV7-9
CDR3 DNA: TGTGCCAGCAGCCTGACATCCTCTAATGAAAAACTGTTTTTT
CDR3 protein: CASSLTSSNEKLFF

J gene: TRBJ2-5
clone size: .
D gene: .
CDR3 length: 14
V gene: TRBV7-3
CDR3 DNA: TGTGCCAGCAGCCCAACCGGGTCCCAAGAGACCCAGTACTTC
CDR3 protein: CASSPTGSQETQYF

J gene: TRBJ2-7
clone size: .
D gene: .
CDR3 length: 12
V gene: TRBV7-2
CDR3 DNA: TGTGCCAGCAGCTTAGCGGCCGCCGAGCAGTACTTC
CDR3 protein: CASSLAAAEQYF

J gene: TRBJ2-2
clone size: .
D gene: .
CDR3 length: 17
V gene: TRBV27
CDR3 DNA: TGTGCCAGCAGTTTCCTTCTCGCGCTAGACAACACCGGGGAGCTGTTTTTT
CDR3 protein: CASSFLLALDNTGELFF

J gene: TRBJ2-7
clone size: .
D gene: .
CDR3 length: 13
V gene: TRBV6-2/TRBV6-3
CDR3 DNA: TGTGCCAGCAGTTACCCCCTTGGACAGCAGCAGTACTTC
CDR3 protein: CASSYPLGQQQYF